A selection of T cell receptor beta chains follows, all from one sample in a study of cytomegalovirus exposure and HLA in healthy donors. Sequencing used immunoSEQ multiplex PCR; TCRdb keeps in-frame clones, though not all of them. The sample contains roughly 140,000 clones, over 75% of which appear only once. Sequenced input: PBMCs. The receptors shown here come from a male donor in good health and CMV-seronegative. Each CDR3 is given with its conserved first and last residue. A D gene is named only where the DNA matches it firmly. Only part of the rows carry a size: once, few, many, or a class if the clone is expanded.

TRBV18,TRBJ1-2,.,TRBD1,CASSHPGTGDGYGYTF,TGTGCCAGCTCGCATCCCGGGACAGGGGACGGCTATGGCTACACCTTC
TRBV4-3,TRBJ1-1,.,.,CASSQSGVGGNTEAFF,TGCGCCAGCAGCCAATCCGGGGTCGGAGGAAACACTGAAGCTTTCTTT
TRBV2,TRBJ2-3,.,.,CASSSRGSTDTQYF,TGTGCCAGCAGTTCCAGGGGTAGCACAGATACGCAGTATTTT
TRBV5-5,TRBJ1-4,few,.,CASSTPATNEKLFF,TGTGCCAGCAGCACTCCGGCAACTAATGAAAAACTGTTTTTT
TRBV19,TRBJ2-7,once,.,CASSIGRGIGYEQYF,TGTGCCAGTAGTATAGGTCGGGGAATAGGCTACGAGCAGTACTTC
TRBV30,TRBJ2-1,.,TRBD2,CAWSVRPGGANEQFF,TGTGCCTGGAGTGTACGGCCGGGGGGGGCGAATGAGCAGTTCTTC
TRBV5-4,TRBJ2-4,.,.,CASSSGRGELYIQYF,TGTGCCAGCAGCTCCGGGCGCGGGGAGCTGTACATTCAGTACTTC
TRBV7-3,TRBJ2-3,.,TRBD1,CASSTQGGTDTQYF,TGTGCCAGCAGCACCCAGGGGGGCACAGATACGCAGTATTTT
TRBV6-5,TRBJ2-1,.,TRBD1,CASSYSNPGGNNEQFF,TGTGCCAGCAGTTACTCGAACCCAGGGGGCAACAATGAGCAGTTCTTC
TRBV5-3,TRBJ2-7,.,.,CARNPQMRVSEQYF,TGTGCCAGAAACCCCCAAATGAGGGTCTCCGAGCAGTACTTC
TRBV7-6,TRBJ2-1,.,.,CASSPAVSSYNEQFF,TGTGCCAGCAGTCCAGCGGTAAGCTCCTACAATGAGCAGTTCTTC
TRBV5-1,TRBJ1-1,few,.,CASSGGTQAFF,TGCGCCAGCAGCGGAGGGACCCAAGCTTTCTTT
TRBV4-3,TRBJ2-1,.,.,CASSQAHFSYNEQFF,TGCGCCAGCAGCCAAGCCCATTTCTCCTACAATGAGCAGTTCTTC
TRBV30,TRBJ1-6,few,.,CAWSVPGSSYNSPLHF,TGTGCCTGGAGTGTACCGGGGAGCTCCTATAATTCACCCCTCCACTTT
TRBV16,TRBJ2-1,.,TRBD2,CASSSERGYNEQFF,TGTGCTAGCAGCTCTGAGCGGGGCTACAATGAGCAGTTCTTC
TRBV5-1,TRBJ2-7,few,TRBD1,CASSLGRQGSYEQYF,TGCGCCAGCAGCTTGGGAAGACAGGGTAGCTACGAGCAGTACTTC
TRBV30,TRBJ2-7,.,.,CALDQGTGYEQYF,TGTGCCTTAGATCAGGGAACTGGGTACGAGCAGTACTTC
TRBV11-3,TRBJ2-1,once,.,CASSEVSYNEQFF,TGTGCCAGCTCAGAGGTCTCCTACAATGAGCAGTTCTTC
TRBV4-1,TRBJ1-5,once,.,CASSQEYNQPQHF,TGCGCCAGCAGCCAAGAATACAATCAGCCCCAGCATTTT
TRBV10-3,TRBJ1-5,.,.,CAIRRQADQPQHF,TGTGCCATCAGACGACAGGCTGATCAGCCCCAGCATTTT
TRBV9,TRBJ2-7,.,TRBD2,CASSVEGLADEQYF,TGTGCCAGCAGCGTAGAGGGACTAGCGGACGAGCAGTACTTC
TRBV6-5,TRBJ1-5,.,TRBD1,CASTDRVGGNQPQHF,TGTGCCAGCACCGACAGGGTTGGGGGCAATCAGCCCCAGCATTTT